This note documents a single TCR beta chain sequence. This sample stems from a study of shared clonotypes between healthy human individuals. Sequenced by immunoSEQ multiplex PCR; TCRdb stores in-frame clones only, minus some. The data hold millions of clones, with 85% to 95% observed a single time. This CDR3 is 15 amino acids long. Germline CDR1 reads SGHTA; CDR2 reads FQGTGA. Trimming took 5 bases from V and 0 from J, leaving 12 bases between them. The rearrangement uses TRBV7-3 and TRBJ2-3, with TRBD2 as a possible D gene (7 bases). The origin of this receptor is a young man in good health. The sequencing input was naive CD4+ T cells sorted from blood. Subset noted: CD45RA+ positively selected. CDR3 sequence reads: CASSLGGPSTDTQYF. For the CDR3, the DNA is TGTGCCAGCAGCCTCGGGGGGCCTAGCACAGATACGCAGTATTTT.